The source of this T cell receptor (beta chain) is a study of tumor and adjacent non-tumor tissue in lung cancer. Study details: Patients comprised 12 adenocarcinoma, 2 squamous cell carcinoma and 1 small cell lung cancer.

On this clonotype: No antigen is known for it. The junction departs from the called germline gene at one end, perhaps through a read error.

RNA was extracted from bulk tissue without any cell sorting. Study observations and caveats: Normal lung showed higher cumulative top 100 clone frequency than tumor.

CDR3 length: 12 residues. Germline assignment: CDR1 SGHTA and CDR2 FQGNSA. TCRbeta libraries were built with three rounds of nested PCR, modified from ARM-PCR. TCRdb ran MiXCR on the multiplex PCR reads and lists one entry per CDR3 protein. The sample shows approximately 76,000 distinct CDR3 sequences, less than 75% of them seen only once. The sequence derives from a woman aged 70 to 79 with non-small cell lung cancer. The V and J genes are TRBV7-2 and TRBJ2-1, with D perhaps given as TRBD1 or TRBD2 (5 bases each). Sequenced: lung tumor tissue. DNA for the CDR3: TGTGCCAGCAGCCGGGACCGCAATGAGGAGTTCTTC. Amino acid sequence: CASSRDRNEEFF.